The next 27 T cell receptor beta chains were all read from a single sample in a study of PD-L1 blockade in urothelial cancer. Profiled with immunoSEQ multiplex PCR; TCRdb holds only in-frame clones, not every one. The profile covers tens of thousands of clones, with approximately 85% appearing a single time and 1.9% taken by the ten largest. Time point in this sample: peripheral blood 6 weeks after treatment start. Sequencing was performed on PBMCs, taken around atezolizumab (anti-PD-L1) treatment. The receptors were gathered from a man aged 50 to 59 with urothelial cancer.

The CDR3 is CASRLVGVRYEQYF. The CDR3 DNA reads as TGTGCAAGTCGCTTAGTAGGGGTTCGCTACGAGCAGTACTTC. The chain is built from TRBV12-2 and TRBJ2-7; the table gives TRBD1 as D, unverified against the DNA. TRBV12-2 represents a pseudogene. The CDR3 contains 14 residues.

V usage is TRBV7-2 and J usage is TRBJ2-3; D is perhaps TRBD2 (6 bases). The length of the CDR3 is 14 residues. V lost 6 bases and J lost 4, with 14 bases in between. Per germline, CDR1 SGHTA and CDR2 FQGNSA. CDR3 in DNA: TGTGCCAGCAGGCCCCTACGGGGGTCAGATACGCAGTATTTT. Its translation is CASRPLRGSDTQYF. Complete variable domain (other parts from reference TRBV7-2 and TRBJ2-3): GAGVSQSPSNKVTEKGKDVELRCDPISGHTALYWYRQSLGQGLEFLIYFQGNSAPDKSGLPSDRFSAERTGGSVSTLTIQRTQQEDSAVYLCASRPLRGSDTQYFGPGTRLTVL.

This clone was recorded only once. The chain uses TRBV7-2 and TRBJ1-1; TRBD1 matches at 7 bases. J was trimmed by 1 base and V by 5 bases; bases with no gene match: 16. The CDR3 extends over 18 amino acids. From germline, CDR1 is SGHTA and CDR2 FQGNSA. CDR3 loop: CASSLSTPAGTENTEAFF. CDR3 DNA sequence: TGTGCCAGCAGCCTTTCCACCCCGGCCGGGACAGAGAACACTGAAGCTTTCTTT.

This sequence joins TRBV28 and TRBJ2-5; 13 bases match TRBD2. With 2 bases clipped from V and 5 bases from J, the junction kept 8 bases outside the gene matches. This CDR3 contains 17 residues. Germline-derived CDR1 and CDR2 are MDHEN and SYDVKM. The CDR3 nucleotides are TGTGCCAGCAGTTTAGGGACGGGACTAGCGGGAAGGGAGACCCAGTACTTC. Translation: CASSLGTGLAGRETQYF.

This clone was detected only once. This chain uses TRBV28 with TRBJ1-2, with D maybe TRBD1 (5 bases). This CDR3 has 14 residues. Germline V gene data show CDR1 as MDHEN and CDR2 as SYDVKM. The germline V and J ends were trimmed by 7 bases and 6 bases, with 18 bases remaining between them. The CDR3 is CASIARTQWNGYTF. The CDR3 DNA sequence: TGTGCCAGCATCGCCAGGACACAGTGGAATGGCTACACCTTC.

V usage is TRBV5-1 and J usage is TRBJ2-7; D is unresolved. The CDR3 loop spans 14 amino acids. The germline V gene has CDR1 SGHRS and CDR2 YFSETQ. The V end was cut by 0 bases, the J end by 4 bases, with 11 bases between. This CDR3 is CASSLEAERYEQYF. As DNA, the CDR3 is TGCGCCAGCAGCTTGGAAGCAGAGAGGTACGAGCAGTACTTC.

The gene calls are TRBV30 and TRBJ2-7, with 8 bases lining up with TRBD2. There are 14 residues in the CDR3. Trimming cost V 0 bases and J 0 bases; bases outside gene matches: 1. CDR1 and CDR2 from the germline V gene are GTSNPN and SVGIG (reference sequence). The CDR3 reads CAWSVGTSSYEQYF. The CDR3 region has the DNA TGTGCCTGGAGTGTAGGGACTAGCTCCTACGAGCAGTACTTC.

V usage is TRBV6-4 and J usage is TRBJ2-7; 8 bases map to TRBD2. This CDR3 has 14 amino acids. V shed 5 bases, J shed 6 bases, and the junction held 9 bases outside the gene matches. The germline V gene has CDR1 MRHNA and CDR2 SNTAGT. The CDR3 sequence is CASSRNSGTSEQYF. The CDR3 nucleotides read TGTGCCAGCAGTCGCAACTCCGGGACTAGCGAGCAGTACTTC.

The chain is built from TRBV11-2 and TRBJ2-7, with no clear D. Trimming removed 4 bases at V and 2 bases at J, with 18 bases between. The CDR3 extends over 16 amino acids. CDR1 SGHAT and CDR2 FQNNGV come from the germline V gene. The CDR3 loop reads CASSSVGDPEAYEQYF. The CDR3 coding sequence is TGTGCCAGCAGCTCCGTCGGAGATCCGGAAGCCTACGAGCAGTACTTC.

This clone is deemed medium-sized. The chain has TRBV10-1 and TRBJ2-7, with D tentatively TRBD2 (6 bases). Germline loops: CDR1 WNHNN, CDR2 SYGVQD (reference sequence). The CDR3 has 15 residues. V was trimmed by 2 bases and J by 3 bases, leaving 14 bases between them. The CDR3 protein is CASSENPGVGYEQYF. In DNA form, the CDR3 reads TGCGCCAGCAGTGAGAATCCGGGGGTCGGCTACGAGCAGTACTTC.

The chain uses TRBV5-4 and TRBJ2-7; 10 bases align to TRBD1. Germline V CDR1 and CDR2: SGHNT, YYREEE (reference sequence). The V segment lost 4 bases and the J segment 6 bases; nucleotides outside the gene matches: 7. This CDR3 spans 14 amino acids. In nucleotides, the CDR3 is TGTGCCAGCAGCCCCGGGACAGGGGCGGGCGAGCAGTACTTC. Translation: CASSPGTGAGEQYF.

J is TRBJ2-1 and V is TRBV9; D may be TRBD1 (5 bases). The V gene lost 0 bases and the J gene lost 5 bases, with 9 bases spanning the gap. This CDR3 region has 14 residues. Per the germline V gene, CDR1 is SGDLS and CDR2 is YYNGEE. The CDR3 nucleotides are TGTGCCAGCAGCGTAGAAGGGGCGAACAATGAGCAGTTCTTC. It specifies CASSVEGANNEQFF. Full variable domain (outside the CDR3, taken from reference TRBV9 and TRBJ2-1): DSGVTQTPKHLITATGQRVTLRCSPRSGDLSVYWYQQSLDQGLQFLIQYYNGEERAKGNILERFSAQQFPDLHSELNLSSLELGDSALYFCASSVEGANNEQFFGPGTRLTVL.

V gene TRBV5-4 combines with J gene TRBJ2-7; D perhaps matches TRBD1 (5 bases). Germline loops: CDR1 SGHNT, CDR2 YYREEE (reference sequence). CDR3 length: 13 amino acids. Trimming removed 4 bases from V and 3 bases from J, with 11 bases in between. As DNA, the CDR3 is TGTGCCAGCAGCCGAGACAGAAACTACGAGCAGTACTTC. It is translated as CASSRDRNYEQYF. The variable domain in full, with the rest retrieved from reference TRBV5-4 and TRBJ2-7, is ETGVTQSPTHLIKTRGQQVTLRCSSQSGHNTVSWYQQALGQGPQFIFQYYREEENGRGNFPPRFSGLQFPNYSSELNVNALELDDSALYLCASSRDRNYEQYFGPGTRLTVT.

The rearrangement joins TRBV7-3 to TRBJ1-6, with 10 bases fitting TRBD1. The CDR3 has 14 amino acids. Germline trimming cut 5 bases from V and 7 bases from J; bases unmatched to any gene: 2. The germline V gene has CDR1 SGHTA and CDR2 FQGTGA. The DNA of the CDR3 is TGTGCCAGCAGCCAGGACAGGGGGAATTCACCCCTCCACTTT. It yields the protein CASSQDRGNSPLHF.

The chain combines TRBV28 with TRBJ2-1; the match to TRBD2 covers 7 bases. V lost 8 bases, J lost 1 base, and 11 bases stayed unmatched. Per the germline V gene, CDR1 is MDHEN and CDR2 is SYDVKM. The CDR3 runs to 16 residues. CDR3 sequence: CASHKAGMVSYNEQFF. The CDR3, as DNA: TGTGCCAGCCATAAAGCGGGAATGGTTTCCTACAATGAGCAGTTCTTC.

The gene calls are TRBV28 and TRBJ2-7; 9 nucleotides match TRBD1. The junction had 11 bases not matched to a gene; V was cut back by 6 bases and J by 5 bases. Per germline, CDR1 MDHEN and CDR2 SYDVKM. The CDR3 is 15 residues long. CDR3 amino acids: CASRAAGTGSNEQYF. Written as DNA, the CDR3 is TGTGCCAGCAGGGCCGCCGGGACAGGGTCCAACGAGCAGTACTTC.

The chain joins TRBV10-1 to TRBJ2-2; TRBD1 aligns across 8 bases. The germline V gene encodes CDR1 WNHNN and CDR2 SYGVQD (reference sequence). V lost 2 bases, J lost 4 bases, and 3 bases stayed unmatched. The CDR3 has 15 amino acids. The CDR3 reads CASSERTGSTGELFF. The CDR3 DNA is TGCGCCAGCAGTGAGAGGACAGGGTCCACCGGGGAGCTGTTTTTT.

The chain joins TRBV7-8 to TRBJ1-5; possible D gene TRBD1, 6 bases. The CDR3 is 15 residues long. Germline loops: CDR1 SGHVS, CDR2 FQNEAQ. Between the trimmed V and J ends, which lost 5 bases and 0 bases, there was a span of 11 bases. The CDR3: CASSLLDSSNQPQHF. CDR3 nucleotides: TGTGCCAGCAGCCTTCTGGACAGTAGCAATCAGCCCCAGCATTTT.

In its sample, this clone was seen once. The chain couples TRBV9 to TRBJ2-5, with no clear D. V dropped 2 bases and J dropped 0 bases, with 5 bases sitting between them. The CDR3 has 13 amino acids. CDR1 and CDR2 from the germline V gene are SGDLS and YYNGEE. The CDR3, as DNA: TGTGCCAGCAGCGTTAATGACCAAGAGACCCAGTACTTC. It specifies CASSVNDQETQYF.

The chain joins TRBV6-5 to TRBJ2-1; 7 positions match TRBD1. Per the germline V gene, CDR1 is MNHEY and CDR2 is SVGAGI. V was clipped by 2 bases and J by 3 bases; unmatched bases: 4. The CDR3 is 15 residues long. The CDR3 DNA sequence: TGTGCCAGCAGTTACGCCGGGACAGACTACAATGAGCAGTTCTTC. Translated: CASSYAGTDYNEQFF.

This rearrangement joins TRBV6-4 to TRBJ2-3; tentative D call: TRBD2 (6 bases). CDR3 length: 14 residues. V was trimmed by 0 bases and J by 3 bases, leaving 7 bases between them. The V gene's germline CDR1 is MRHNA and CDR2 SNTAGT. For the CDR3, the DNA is TGTGCCAGCAGTGACTCTGCGGGGACAGATACGCAGTATTTT. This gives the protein CASSDSAGTDTQYF.

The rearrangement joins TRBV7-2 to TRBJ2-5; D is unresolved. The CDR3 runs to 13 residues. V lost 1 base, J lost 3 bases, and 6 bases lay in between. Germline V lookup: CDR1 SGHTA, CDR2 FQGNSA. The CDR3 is CASSLVPKETQYF. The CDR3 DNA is TGTGCCAGCAGCTTAGTTCCAAAAGAGACCCAGTACTTC. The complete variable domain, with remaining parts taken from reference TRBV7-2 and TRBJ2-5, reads GAGVSQSPSNKVTEKGKDVELRCDPISGHTALYWYRQSLGQGLEFLIYFQGNSAPDKSGLPSDRFSAERTGGSVSTLTIQRTQQEDSAVYLCASSLVPKETQYFGPGTRLLVL.

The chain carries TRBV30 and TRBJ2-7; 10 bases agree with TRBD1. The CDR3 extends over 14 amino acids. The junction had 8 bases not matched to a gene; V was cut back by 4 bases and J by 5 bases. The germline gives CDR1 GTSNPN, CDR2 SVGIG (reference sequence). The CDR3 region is CAWKGDRGMDEQYF. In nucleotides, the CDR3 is TGTGCCTGGAAAGGGGACAGGGGTATGGACGAGCAGTACTTC.

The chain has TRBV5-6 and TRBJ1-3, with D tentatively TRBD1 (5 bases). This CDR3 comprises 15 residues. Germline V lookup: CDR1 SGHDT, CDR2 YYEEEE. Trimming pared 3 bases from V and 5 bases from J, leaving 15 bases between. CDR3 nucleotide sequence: TGTGCCAGCAGCTCTGAGGGACTGGCGAGAAACACCATATATTTT. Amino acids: CASSSEGLARNTIYF.

CDR3 nucleotide sequence: TGTGCCAGCAGCCAACGGGCGGGGACAGGGCTCCATGAGCAGTTCTTC. Protein sequence: CASSQRAGTGLHEQFF. This chain links TRBV7-3 with TRBJ2-1, with TRBD1 matching over 9 bases. The CDR3 covers 16 residues. Germline V gene data show CDR1 as SGHTA and CDR2 as FQGTGA. The junction had 13 bases not matched to a gene; V was cut back by 5 bases and J by 8 bases. Filled out from reference TRBV7-3 and TRBJ2-1, the complete variable domain reads GAGVSQTPSNKVTEKGKYVELRCDPISGHTALYWYRQSLGQGPEFLIYFQGTGAADDSGLPNDRFFAVRPEGSVSTLKIQRTERGDSAVYLCASSQRAGTGLHEQFFGPGTRLTVL.

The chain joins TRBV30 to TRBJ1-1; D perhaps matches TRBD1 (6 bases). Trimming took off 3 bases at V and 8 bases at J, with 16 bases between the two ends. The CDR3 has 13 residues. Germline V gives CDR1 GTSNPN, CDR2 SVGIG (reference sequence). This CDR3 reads CAWREWGGGEAFF. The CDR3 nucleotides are TGTGCCTGGAGGGAGTGGGGGGGCGGAGAAGCTTTCTTT.

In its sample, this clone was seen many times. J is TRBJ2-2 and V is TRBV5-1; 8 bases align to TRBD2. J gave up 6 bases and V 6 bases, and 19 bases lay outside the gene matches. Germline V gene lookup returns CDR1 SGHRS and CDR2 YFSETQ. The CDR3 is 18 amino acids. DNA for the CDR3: TGCGCCAGCAACAAGGGGGACCTAGCGGGCCGCTCGCCCGGGGAGCTGTTTTTT. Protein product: CASNKGDLAGRSPGELFF.